These T cell receptor beta chains were read from a single sample in a study of early T cells in non-severe SARS-CoV-2 infection. TCRdb reprocessed the 5' RACE reads with MiXCR, giving one entry per CDR3 protein. The table shows tens of thousands of distinct CDR3 sequences, with roughly a tenth occurring only once. The sample comprised whole blood. These receptor sequences come from an adult who was a healthcare worker with PCR-confirmed SARS-CoV-2 infection or an uninfected control (not recorded which). The CDR3 runs from the conserved cysteine through the conserved F or W. The D gene is left open where the match is weak.

j_call cdr3_length v_call d_call cdr3_aa
TRBJ1-1 13 TRBV10-1 . CASTERGNTEAFF
TRBJ2-7 14 TRBV5-1 . CASSRGTGDYEQYF
TRBJ2-1 17 TRBV5-1 TRBD2 CASSLGPLAGLTNEQFF
TRBJ2-7 14 TRBV7-9 . CASSLVASSYEQYF
TRBJ2-5 14 TRBV7-2 . CASTPDRYQETQYF
TRBJ2-2 16 TRBV12-3/TRBV12-4 TRBD1 CASRSTGTGRTGELFF
TRBJ2-7 12 TRBV7-9 . CASSFSGYEQYF
TRBJ1-1 14 TRBV7-8 . CASSLEEGSAEAFF
TRBJ1-2 14 TRBV27 TRBD1 CASSLFQGEAGYTF
TRBJ2-2 14 TRBV6-6 TRBD2 CASKREGGTGELFF
TRBJ2-6 16 TRBV7-9 . CASSLARGREANVLTF
TRBJ1-1 15 TRBV6-1 . CASSGWGQENTEAFF
TRBJ2-2 13 TRBV6-2/TRBV6-3 . CASQPRNTGELFF
TRBJ1-1 11 TRBV9 . CASSPNEEAFF
TRBJ1-4 11 TRBV20-1 . CSAINPGKLFF
TRBJ1-1 13 TRBV7-9 . CASSLQVNTEAFF
TRBJ2-3 17 TRBV7-8 . CASSSVLRVATRDTQYF
TRBJ1-3 13 TRBV6-6 . CASSYSPGNTIYF
TRBJ1-2 13 TRBV28 . CASRSGWAVGYTF
TRBJ2-2 15 TRBV7-3 TRBD1 CASSRRGQGAGELFF